The present T cell receptor beta chain was sequenced within a study of sequential checkpoint blockade in melanoma. Across the whole study: Randomization was 1:1 between first-line nivolumab→ipilimumab and ipilimumab→nivolumab. Both treatment sequences were followed by maintenance nivolumab.

The CDR3 extends over 13 amino acids. The trim removed 4 bases at V and 1 base at J, leaving 0 bases unmatched. Germline loops: CDR1 MDHEN, CDR2 SYDVKM. TCRdb's copy holds only in-frame clones and misses some; the assay was immunoSEQ multiplex PCR. Counted here are some 31,000 clones, around 88% occurring once; the ten biggest clones make up roughly 23%. The treatment is: randomized to nivolumab then ipilimumab (arm A) or the reverse (arm B). Sorted cells were live CD3+CD8+, lacking CD19 and CD56, from PBMCs. This chain uses TRBV28 with TRBJ1-1; 7 positions agree with TRBD1. This TCR was sampled from a human donor with melanoma. The sequencing here drew on CD8+ T cells sorted from blood (inferred from file names), taken from a patient given nivolumab and ipilimumab in sequence. The CDR3 spells CASSYRGNTEAFF. The CDR3 DNA reads as TGTGCCAGCAGTTACAGGGGGAACACTGAAGCTTTCTTT. Full variable domain (remainder filled in from reference TRBV28 and TRBJ1-1): DVKVTQSSRYLVKRTGEKVFLECVQDMDHENMFWYRQDPGLGLRLIYFSYDVKMKEKGDIPEGYSVSREKKERFSLILESASTNQTSMYLCASSYRGNTEAFFGQGTRLTVV.